This is a list of T cell receptor beta chains from one sample in a study of CD8 T cells in ankylosing spondylitis. MiXCR, run by TCRdb on the 5' RACE reads, gives a single entry per CDR3 protein. The table includes approximately 250,000 distinct CDR3 sequences, 20% to 30% detected once. The material sequenced was blood, either unsorted or a sorted T cell fraction (not recorded which). The receptors shown here come from a male donor with ankylosing spondylitis or in good health (not recorded which). Both conserved end residues are part of each CDR3. Fields, in order: clone size, D gene, V gene, CDR3 length, J gene, CDR3 DNA, CDR3 protein. The D gene is left open where the match is weak. Clone size is not always given. Where it is, it says once, few, many or a class for expanded clones.

abundance: -; d_gene: -; v_gene: TRBV7-8; len: 15; j_gene: TRBJ2-7; CDR3nt: TGTGCCAGCAGGAGTCAGGCGGCGAGCTCCTACGAGCAGTACTTC; CDR3aa: CASRSQAASSYEQYF
abundance: few; d_gene: -; v_gene: TRBV12-3/TRBV12-4; len: 12; j_gene: TRBJ1-2; CDR3nt: TGTGCCAGCAGTGTCCTTGGGGATGGCTACACCTTC; CDR3aa: CASSVLGDGYTF
abundance: -; d_gene: -; v_gene: TRBV5-6; len: 15; j_gene: TRBJ2-6; CDR3nt: TGTGCCAGCAGCACCGGACATACCGGGGCCAACGTCCTGACTTTC; CDR3aa: CASSTGHTGANVLTF
abundance: many; d_gene: -; v_gene: TRBV15; len: 16; j_gene: TRBJ1-4; CDR3nt: TGTGCCACCAGCAGCCAAGACAGGAATTGGAATGAAAAACTGTTTTTT; CDR3aa: CATSSQDRNWNEKLFF
abundance: once; d_gene: -; v_gene: TRBV3-1; len: 16; j_gene: TRBJ2-2; CDR3nt: TGTGCCAGCAGAAAAGGGGAATCAGGGGTCACCGGGGAGCTGTTTTTT; CDR3aa: CASRKGESGVTGELFF
abundance: few; d_gene: TRBD2; v_gene: TRBV27; len: 15; j_gene: TRBJ2-1; CDR3nt: TGTGCCAGCAGTGTTCTAGTTTCCACTAGCGGCGAGCAGTTCTTC; CDR3aa: CASSVLVSTSGEQFF
abundance: many; d_gene: TRBD1; v_gene: TRBV29-1; len: 15; j_gene: TRBJ2-5; CDR3nt: TGCAGCGTGACTACCCGGACAGGGTGGGGAGAGACCCAGTACTTC; CDR3aa: CSVTTRTGWGETQYF
abundance: -; d_gene: -; v_gene: TRBV10-2; len: 13; j_gene: TRBJ1-1; CDR3nt: TGCGCCAGCGCAAACAGGGCGAACACTGAAGCTTTCTTT; CDR3aa: CASANRANTEAFF
abundance: many; d_gene: -; v_gene: TRBV20-1; len: 14; j_gene: TRBJ2-5; CDR3nt: TGCAGTGCTAGAGATCCCAGGGTGGGGGAGACCCAGTACTTC; CDR3aa: CSARDPRVGETQYF
abundance: -; d_gene: -; v_gene: TRBV27; len: 14; j_gene: TRBJ2-7; CDR3nt: TGTGCCAGCCCGCCGGGAGTAAGCTCCTACGAGCAGTACTTC; CDR3aa: CASPPGVSSYEQYF
abundance: few; d_gene: -; v_gene: TRBV12-3/TRBV12-4; len: 15; j_gene: TRBJ2-3; CDR3nt: TGTGCCAGCAGTTTAACGGGGACCACCACAGATACGCAGTATTTT; CDR3aa: CASSLTGTTTDTQYF
abundance: few; d_gene: -; v_gene: TRBV20-1; len: 17; j_gene: TRBJ2-7; CDR3nt: TGCAGTGCTAGCCAAATTCATGACAGGCAGAGCTCCTACGAGCAGTACTTC; CDR3aa: CSASQIHDRQSSYEQYF
abundance: -; d_gene: -; v_gene: TRBV7-9; len: 14; j_gene: TRBJ2-4; CDR3nt: TGTGCCAGCAGCTTGGAGATAGCCAAAAACATTCAGTACTTC; CDR3aa: CASSLEIAKNIQYF
abundance: few; d_gene: -; v_gene: TRBV14; len: 16; j_gene: TRBJ2-1; CDR3nt: TGTGCCAGCAGCCAAGCTAGCGCCCCATCCTACAATGAGCAGTTCTTC; CDR3aa: CASSQASAPSYNEQFF
abundance: -; d_gene: -; v_gene: TRBV20-1; len: 11; j_gene: TRBJ2-5; CDR3nt: TGCAGTGGACCTAACCAAGAGACCCAGTACTTC; CDR3aa: CSGPNQETQYF
abundance: many; d_gene: TRBD1; v_gene: TRBV5-1; len: 15; j_gene: TRBJ2-3; CDR3nt: TGCGCCAGCAGCTTAGGGACAGGGAGACGAGATACGCAGTATTTT; CDR3aa: CASSLGTGRRDTQYF
abundance: -; d_gene: -; v_gene: TRBV20-1; len: 14; j_gene: TRBJ2-3; CDR3nt: TGCAGTGCTACACCTCAAACCAGCACAGATACGCAGTATTTT; CDR3aa: CSATPQTSTDTQYF
abundance: -; d_gene: -; v_gene: TRBV11-2; len: 13; j_gene: TRBJ2-1; CDR3nt: TGTGCCAGCAGCCCGGGGGTCTCCAATGAGCAGTTCTTC; CDR3aa: CASSPGVSNEQFF
abundance: many; d_gene: -; v_gene: TRBV3-1; len: 15; j_gene: TRBJ2-1; CDR3nt: TGTGCCAGCAGCCAAGTTTTGGTTCAGCGTACTGAGCAGTTCTTC; CDR3aa: CASSQVLVQRTEQFF
abundance: few; d_gene: -; v_gene: TRBV12-3/TRBV12-4; len: 14; j_gene: TRBJ1-2; CDR3nt: TGTGCCAGCACCCCGGGACCCTCTTCCTATGGCTACACCTTC; CDR3aa: CASTPGPSSYGYTF
abundance: -; d_gene: TRBD1; v_gene: TRBV27; len: 16; j_gene: TRBJ2-6; CDR3nt: TGTGCCAGCAGTCCGGGACAGAGCTCTGGGGCCAACGTCCTGACTTTC; CDR3aa: CASSPGQSSGANVLTF
abundance: many; d_gene: -; v_gene: TRBV7-2; len: 13; j_gene: TRBJ2-5; CDR3nt: TGTGCCATCCGGGATAGCTGGGAAGAGACCCAGTACTTC; CDR3aa: CAIRDSWEETQYF
abundance: many; d_gene: TRBD1; v_gene: TRBV5-1; len: 15; j_gene: TRBJ2-7; CDR3nt: TGCGCCAGCAGCTTGGGTCAGGACAGGGTATACGAGCAGTACTTC; CDR3aa: CASSLGQDRVYEQYF
abundance: once; d_gene: TRBD1; v_gene: TRBV5-1; len: 13; j_gene: TRBJ2-3; CDR3nt: TGCGCCAGCAGCTGGGACAGGAAGAATACGCAGTATTTT; CDR3aa: CASSWDRKNTQYF
abundance: -; d_gene: -; v_gene: TRBV20-1; len: 14; j_gene: TRBJ2-3; CDR3nt: TGCAGTGCAGCACACCCGACAGGCACAGATACGCAGTATTTT; CDR3aa: CSAAHPTGTDTQYF
abundance: -; d_gene: -; v_gene: TRBV3-1; len: 13; j_gene: TRBJ2-2; CDR3nt: TGTGCCAGCAGCCGAAGGATGGCCGGGGAGCTGTTTTTT; CDR3aa: CASSRRMAGELFF
abundance: few; d_gene: -; v_gene: TRBV20-1; len: 13; j_gene: TRBJ1-1; CDR3nt: TGCAGTGCTAGAGACGTGGGGGACACTGAAGCTTTCTTT; CDR3aa: CSARDVGDTEAFF
abundance: many; d_gene: -; v_gene: TRBV10-2; len: 12; j_gene: TRBJ2-7; CDR3nt: TGCGCCAGCAGTGATAGCAGATACGAGCAGTACTTC; CDR3aa: CASSDSRYEQYF
abundance: many; d_gene: TRBD1; v_gene: TRBV29-1; len: 15; j_gene: TRBJ2-1; CDR3nt: TGCAGCGTTGAATCGGGACAGGGCGGTTACAATGAGCAGTTCTTC; CDR3aa: CSVESGQGGYNEQFF
abundance: many; d_gene: -; v_gene: TRBV6-5; len: 12; j_gene: TRBJ1-2; CDR3nt: TGTGCCAGCAGTACGAAAACCTATGGCTACACCTTC; CDR3aa: CASSTKTYGYTF
abundance: many; d_gene: -; v_gene: TRBV29-1; len: 14; j_gene: TRBJ1-2; CDR3nt: TGCAGCGTTGGCCCCCGGGCAGGCCTATATGGCTACACCTTC; CDR3aa: CSVGPRAGLYGYTF
abundance: few; d_gene: -; v_gene: TRBV6-5; len: 13; j_gene: TRBJ2-3; CDR3nt: TGTGCCAGCAGTTATACGAGTACAGATACGCAGTATTTT; CDR3aa: CASSYTSTDTQYF
abundance: many; d_gene: -; v_gene: TRBV28; len: 14; j_gene: TRBJ1-6; CDR3nt: TGTGCCAGCAGGGGCCCAGGCCTCGTTTCACCCCTCCACTTT; CDR3aa: CASRGPGLVSPLHF
abundance: -; d_gene: TRBD1; v_gene: TRBV6-5; len: 13; j_gene: TRBJ2-1; CDR3nt: TGTGCCAGCAGTTTACAGGGGGCGAGTGAGCAGTTCTTC; CDR3aa: CASSLQGASEQFF
abundance: many; d_gene: -; v_gene: TRBV12-3/TRBV12-4; len: 13; j_gene: TRBJ2-2; CDR3nt: TGTGCCAGCAGTTTTCATGGTCCCGGGGAGCTGTTTTTT; CDR3aa: CASSFHGPGELFF
abundance: many; d_gene: TRBD1; v_gene: TRBV12-3/TRBV12-4; len: 14; j_gene: TRBJ1-4; CDR3nt: TGTGCCAGCAGTTTTGGAGGGGGCGATGAAAAACTGTTTTTT; CDR3aa: CASSFGGGDEKLFF
abundance: few; d_gene: -; v_gene: TRBV29-1; len: 13; j_gene: TRBJ2-3; CDR3nt: TGCAGCGTTTTCACAGTAAGCACAGATACGCAGTATTTT; CDR3aa: CSVFTVSTDTQYF
abundance: -; d_gene: -; v_gene: TRBV5-4; len: 14; j_gene: TRBJ1-2; CDR3nt: TGTGCCAGCAGCTTCAGGGGCCGCCTTCCTGGCTACACCTTC; CDR3aa: CASSFRGRLPGYTF
abundance: many; d_gene: -; v_gene: TRBV5-1; len: 15; j_gene: TRBJ2-3; CDR3nt: TGCGCCAGCAGCCCGCCGGAGGGGAACACAGATACGCAGTATTTT; CDR3aa: CASSPPEGNTDTQYF
abundance: -; d_gene: -; v_gene: TRBV29-1; len: 14; j_gene: TRBJ2-1; CDR3nt: TGCAGCGTTTATAGGATCGGGGGCTACAATGAGCAGTTCTTC; CDR3aa: CSVYRIGGYNEQFF
abundance: many; d_gene: -; v_gene: TRBV5-1; len: 14; j_gene: TRBJ1-3; CDR3nt: TGCGCCAGCAGCTTTCCAGACTCTGGAAACACCATATATTTT; CDR3aa: CASSFPDSGNTIYF
abundance: many; d_gene: -; v_gene: TRBV11-2; len: 17; j_gene: TRBJ2-6; CDR3nt: TGTGCCAGCAGCTCAAAGGGAGTACGGTCTGGGGCCAACGTCCTGACTTTC; CDR3aa: CASSSKGVRSGANVLTF
abundance: few; d_gene: -; v_gene: TRBV18; len: 14; j_gene: TRBJ2-5; CDR3nt: TGTGCCAGCTCACCACCGGGACACCAAGAGACCCAGTACTTC; CDR3aa: CASSPPGHQETQYF
abundance: many; d_gene: -; v_gene: TRBV12-3/TRBV12-4; len: 15; j_gene: TRBJ1-2; CDR3nt: TGTGCCAGCAGTCCATACCCTTGGACGGATCATGGCTACACCTTC; CDR3aa: CASSPYPWTDHGYTF
abundance: many; d_gene: -; v_gene: TRBV20-1; len: 13; j_gene: TRBJ1-3; CDR3nt: TGCAGTGCTACTTCTTCGGCTGGAAACACCATATATTTT; CDR3aa: CSATSSAGNTIYF
abundance: many; d_gene: -; v_gene: TRBV7-3; len: 16; j_gene: TRBJ2-3; CDR3nt: TGTGCCAGCAGCTTAACGGTGGGGCAGGGGTTAGATACGCAGTATTTT; CDR3aa: CASSLTVGQGLDTQYF
abundance: -; d_gene: TRBD1; v_gene: TRBV20-1; len: 15; j_gene: TRBJ2-5; CDR3nt: TGCAGTGCTAGAAGGACAGGGAATATTCAAGAGACCCAGTACTTC; CDR3aa: CSARRTGNIQETQYF
abundance: many; d_gene: -; v_gene: TRBV12-3/TRBV12-4; len: 14; j_gene: TRBJ2-7; CDR3nt: TGTGCCAGCAGTTTATTTGGCGGAGGCGATGGGTTGAACTTC; CDR3aa: CASSLFGGGDGLNF
abundance: many; d_gene: -; v_gene: TRBV6-1; len: 13; j_gene: TRBJ2-5; CDR3nt: TGTGCCTCCTCCCCGGGGAAGGGAGAGACCCAGTACTTC; CDR3aa: CASSPGKGETQYF
abundance: few; d_gene: -; v_gene: TRBV20-1; len: 13; j_gene: TRBJ1-6; CDR3nt: TGCAGTGCTGGCGGGAGCGGGAATTCACCCCTCCACTTT; CDR3aa: CSAGGSGNSPLHF
abundance: many; d_gene: -; v_gene: TRBV14; len: 16; j_gene: TRBJ2-1; CDR3nt: TGTGCCAGCAGCCGGCGGCGGGGAAGCTCCTACAATGAGCAGTTCTTC; CDR3aa: CASSRRRGSSYNEQFF
abundance: few; d_gene: TRBD1; v_gene: TRBV12-3/TRBV12-4; len: 13; j_gene: TRBJ2-5; CDR3nt: TGTGCCAGCAGCCCGGACAGGGACGAGACCCAGTACTTC; CDR3aa: CASSPDRDETQYF
abundance: -; d_gene: -; v_gene: TRBV29-1; len: 15; j_gene: TRBJ2-7; CDR3nt: TGCAGCGTTGAAGAAGGCGTCAGGGGCTTAGCCGAGCAGTACTTC; CDR3aa: CSVEEGVRGLAEQYF
abundance: many; d_gene: TRBD1; v_gene: TRBV4-2; len: 15; j_gene: TRBJ2-3; CDR3nt: TGTGCCAGCAGCCGGACAGGGGCGGGCTTCGATACGCAGTATTTT; CDR3aa: CASSRTGAGFDTQYF
abundance: -; d_gene: -; v_gene: TRBV9; len: 14; j_gene: TRBJ1-1; CDR3nt: TGTGCCAGCAGCGTAGGTCCGACGAACACTGAAGCTTTCTTT; CDR3aa: CASSVGPTNTEAFF